The next 20 T cell receptor beta chains were all read from a single sample in a study of cytomegalovirus exposure and HLA in healthy donors. The PCR ran on 60 Vbeta and 13 Jbeta primers. Assay: immunoSEQ multiplex PCR; the TCRdb copy retains only in-frame clones and omits some. Its table records about 55,000 clones. The source material was PBMCs. Every receptor here comes from a middle-aged man in good health and CMV-seropositive.

The CDR3 coding sequence is TGTGCCAGCAGCGCGCTAGCGGGAGGGCCCTACGAGCAGTTCTTC. It yields the protein CASSALAGGPYEQFF. The chain joins TRBV9 to TRBJ2-1; 12 nucleotides line up with TRBD2. V dropped 3 bases and J dropped 10; count of bases not matched to a gene: 8. The CDR3 has 15 residues. Looked up from germline, CDR1 is SGDLS and CDR2 is YYNGEE.

The genes are TRBV5-1 and TRBJ2-3; 8 nucleotides line up with TRBD1. V was clipped by 0 bases and J by 5 bases; unmatched bases: 8. The CDR3 is 16 residues long. Germline V lookup: CDR1 SGHRS, CDR2 YFSETQ. CDR3 DNA sequence: TGCGCCAGCAGCTTGGTGCCAGGGGGCACTGGAGATACGCAGTATTTT. Its protein product is CASSLVPGGTGDTQYF.

This rearrangement joins TRBV27 to TRBJ1-6; 10 positions match TRBD1. After removal of 9 bases from V and 7 bases from J, the junction contained 6 bases not matched to a gene. The V gene's germline CDR1 is MNHEY and CDR2 SMNVEV (reference sequence). The CDR3 has 14 residues. This CDR3 reads CASSSGQGNSPLHF. The DNA of the CDR3 is TGTGCCAGTTCCTCGGGACAGGGGAATTCACCCCTCCACTTT.

The gene calls are TRBV14 and TRBJ2-7, with 8 bases aligning to TRBD1. V lost 1 base, J lost 2 bases, and 4 bases stayed unmatched. The germline CDR1 and CDR2 sequences are SGHDN and FVKESK. This CDR3 is 15 amino acids long. The CDR3 here is CASSQAGRGPYEQYF. Here the CDR3 DNA reads TGTGCCAGCAGCCAAGCGGGCAGGGGGCCCTACGAGCAGTACTTC. Together with reference TRBV14 and TRBJ2-7, the CDR3 gives the full variable domain: EAGVTQFPSHSVIEKGQTVTLRCDPISGHDNLYWYRRVMGKEIKFLLHFVKESKQDESGMPNNRFLAERTGGTYSTLKVQPAELEDSGVYFCASSQAGRGPYEQYFGPGTRLTVT.

The V call is TRBV4-3, the J call TRBJ2-7, with D unclear. Trimming left V 1 base short and J 4 bases short, with 14 bases between. CDR3 size: 15 residues. In germline, CDR1 is LGHNA, CDR2 YSLEER. The DNA for the CDR3 is TGCGCCAGCAGCCAAGCTGTGGCAGGAATGTACGAGCAGTACTTC. Protein: CASSQAVAGMYEQYF.

The rearrangement joins TRBV6-5 to TRBJ2-5; 10 bases are a match to TRBD1. V lost 6 bases, J lost 2 bases, and 6 bases stayed unmatched. The V gene's germline CDR1 is MNHEY and CDR2 SVGAGI. The CDR3 extends over 15 amino acids. In DNA, the CDR3 is TGTGCCAGCAGACGGACAGGGGGGGTTCAAGAGACCCAGTACTTC. Protein: CASRRTGGVQETQYF.

The chain recombines TRBV6-5 with TRBJ1-1; D might be TRBD1 (5 bases). This CDR3 comprises 15 residues. V was pared by 0 bases and J by 1 base, with 9 bases between. Germline V lookup: CDR1 MNHEY, CDR2 SVGAGI. CDR3 sequence: CASSYSWGGNTEAFF. The CDR3 DNA is TGTGCCAGCAGTTACTCTTGGGGGGGGAACACTGAAGCTTTCTTT.

The chain has TRBV28 and TRBJ1-6; no clear D. Germline CDR1 reads MDHEN; CDR2 reads SYDVKM. The ends were cut back, 6 bases at V and 3 bases at J, with 9 bases in the middle. The CDR3 sequence is 14 residues long. This CDR3 reads CASRGNYYNSPLHF. In DNA, the CDR3 is TGTGCCAGCAGGGGTAACTACTATAATTCACCCCTCCACTTT.

This sequence joins TRBV19 and TRBJ2-7, with 10 bases that match TRBD1. The CDR3 contains 13 residues. V lost 6 bases, J lost 6 bases, and 5 bases stayed unmatched. Germline V gene lookup returns CDR1 LNHDA and CDR2 SQIVND (reference sequence). The CDR3 nucleotides read TGTGCCAGTAGACCCGGGACAGGGGTCGAGCAGTACTTC. Translating it yields CASRPGTGVEQYF. The variable domain in full, with the rest retrieved from reference TRBV19 and TRBJ2-7, is DGGITQSPKYLFRKEGQNVTLSCEQNLNHDAMYWYRQDPGQGLRLIYYSQIVNDFQKGDIAEGYSVSREKKESFPLTVTSAQKNPTAFYLCASRPGTGVEQYFGPGTRLTVT.

The rearrangement uses TRBV28 and TRBJ2-1; TRBD2 agrees at 7 bases. The germline CDR1 and CDR2 sequences are MDHEN and SYDVKM. Trimming took 6 bases from V and 4 from J; bases not matched to a gene: 6. CDR3 length: 14 residues. CDR3 sequence reads: CASSTSAPYNEQFF. In DNA, the CDR3 is TGTGCCAGCAGCACTAGCGCCCCTTACAATGAGCAGTTCTTC.

This rearrangement joins TRBV19 to TRBJ1-5; possible D gene TRBD1, 6 bases. Germline-derived CDR1 and CDR2 are LNHDA and SQIVND (reference sequence). V lost 5 bases and J lost 6, with 20 bases in between. This CDR3 contains 16 residues. CDR3 in DNA: TGTGCCAGTAGTCCAGGGGACAAGACCGAGTTTCAGCCCCAGCATTTT. Its translation is CASSPGDKTEFQPQHF.

The chain carries TRBV9 and TRBJ2-1; 13 bases are shared with TRBD2. The CDR3 is 15 residues long. Losses at the gene ends were 0 bases for V and 13 bases for J; bases not matched to a gene: 7. CDR1 is SGDLS, CDR2 YYNGEE, per germline. This CDR3 is CASSVATGLAGYQFF. The CDR3 nucleotides are TGTGCCAGCAGCGTAGCGACGGGACTAGCGGGGTACCAGTTCTTC.

The CDR3 reads CASFPRTSGDNEQFF. DNA for the CDR3: TGTGCCAGCTTTCCCCGGACTAGCGGAGACAATGAGCAGTTCTTC. The V call is TRBV18, the J call TRBJ2-1; 10 positions match TRBD2. V shed 7 bases and J 5 bases; nucleotides not matched to a gene: 8. Germline V gene sequence: CDR1 KGHSH, CDR2 LQKENI. The CDR3 has 15 residues.

The chain links TRBV30 to TRBJ1-6, with a possible D match to TRBD1 (6 bases). V lost 3 bases, J lost 5 bases, and 11 bases lay in between. Germline-derived CDR1 and CDR2 are GTSNPN and SVGIG (reference sequence). The CDR3 runs to 14 residues. CDR3 in amino acids: CAWRGSGDNSPLHF. The DNA for the CDR3 is TGTGCCTGGAGGGGGTCAGGGGATAATTCACCCCTCCACTTT.

The chain uses TRBV10-3 and TRBJ2-4, with 10 bases matching TRBD2. The length of the CDR3 is 18 residues. Germline trimming cut 3 bases from V and 8 bases from J; bases unmatched to any gene: 16. Per the germline V gene, CDR1 is ENHRY and CDR2 is SYGVKD. Written as DNA, the CDR3 is TGTGCCATCAGTGAAGGGGGGACCCCCGGGACTAGCGACGACATTCAGTACTTC. It is translated as CAISEGGTPGTSDDIQYF.

The genes are TRBV10-3 and TRBJ2-2, with D unclear. V lost 0 bases and J lost 5, with 10 bases in between. The CDR3 covers 15 residues. Looked up from germline, CDR1 is ENHRY and CDR2 is SYGVKD. The CDR3 DNA sequence: TGTGCCATCAGTGAGTCGGGCCCGAGAACCGGGGAGCTGTTTTTT. Protein product: CAISESGPRTGELFF.

The V call is TRBV11-3, the J call TRBJ1-4; TRBD1 matches 9 bases. The CDR3 is 15 residues long. The ends lost 5 bases at V and 0 bases at J; junction bases unmatched: 1. Germline CDR1 is SGHNT and CDR2 is YENEEA. The CDR3 here is CASSDRGSTNEKLFF. The DNA for the CDR3 is TGTGCCAGCAGCGACAGGGGGTCAACTAATGAAAAACTGTTTTTT.

The chain recombines TRBV5-1 with TRBJ2-7; weak D call: TRBD1 (8 bases). The length of the CDR3 is 19 residues. The germline V and J ends were trimmed by 4 bases and 0 bases, with 26 bases remaining between them. Germline V gene lookup returns CDR1 SGHRS and CDR2 YFSETQ. The CDR3 bases are TGCGCCAGCAGCCCCAACAGGGGGGGGGCCATCAAGGGCTCCTACGAGCAGTACTTC. It translates to CASSPNRGGAIKGSYEQYF.

The chain has TRBV4-2 and TRBJ1-2; D call uncertain. CDR1 and CDR2 from the germline V gene are LGHNA and YNFKEQ. Trimming left V 4 bases short and J 2 bases short, with 11 bases between. The CDR3 has 14 residues. For the CDR3, the DNA is TGTGCCAGCAGCCCGCCCGGGTCCAACTATGGCTACACCTTC. This encodes CASSPPGSNYGYTF.

The chain employs TRBV29-1 and TRBJ2-7; 8 bases match TRBD1. Trimming took 3 bases from V and 3 from J; bases not matched to a gene: 4. The CDR3 extends over 13 amino acids. Germline CDR1 is SQVTM and CDR2 is ANQGSEA. CDR3 residues: CSVDGTGFYEQYF. CDR3 bases: TGCAGCGTTGATGGGACAGGCTTCTACGAGCAGTACTTC.